This T cell receptor (beta chain) was retrieved from a study of cytomegalovirus exposure and HLA in healthy donors. Comments on this clone: What it binds is unknown.

Study observations and caveats: Some V segments, TRBV6-2 and TRBV6-3 among them, were indistinguishable and were therefore excluded. A later analysis reportedly identified an Asian-associated ancestry cluster as carrying fewer N-insertions than the approximately 670-donor mean.

Germline-derived CDR1 and CDR2 are LNHDA and SQIVND (reference sequence). Trimming cost V 2 bases and J 7 bases; bases outside gene matches: 11. The CDR3 has 16 amino acids. The PCR made use of 60 Vbeta and 13 Jbeta primers. Here immunoSEQ multiplex PCR was the method, and the copy in TCRdb shows in-frame clones only, minus some. This table holds around 110,000 clones, roughly 70% found once. The chain joins TRBV19 to TRBJ1-5, with 7 bases that match TRBD1. The receptor comes from a young woman in good health and CMV-seronegative. The specimen sequenced was PBMCs. Here the CDR3 DNA reads TGTGCCAGTAGTATAAGGGGGCCAGGGGCGGGGCAGCCCCAGCATTTT. It is translated as CASSIRGPGAGQPQHF.